The next 26 T cell receptor beta chains were all read from a single sample in a study of chemoradiotherapy in HPV16-positive cancers. Method: immunoSEQ multiplex PCR; TCRdb's copy keeps in-frame clones and lacks some. The sample shows about 1,600 clones, approximately 89% of them seen only once. The sample in question was tumor tissue, obtained from a patient who underwent chemoradiotherapy. The receptors here all came from a human donor with HPV-associated anogenital cancer.

The rearrangement links TRBV2 to TRBJ2-7; 11 bases align to TRBD2. This CDR3 is 15 amino acids long. The V gene's germline CDR1 is SNHLY and CDR2 FYNNEI. V shed 4 bases and J 2 bases; nucleotides not matched to a gene: 4. In DNA, the CDR3 is TGTGCCAGCAGTGTTAGCGGGGGGGGAACCTACGAGCAGTACTTC. This translates into CASSVSGGGTYEQYF.

The V and J genes are TRBV7-2 and TRBJ2-1, with 10 bases identical to TRBD2. The CDR3 runs to 16 residues. CDR1 and CDR2 from the germline V gene are SGHTA and FQGNSA. With V trimmed by 3 bases and J by 3 bases, 5 bases remained unmatched. The CDR3 DNA sequence: TGTGCCAGCAGCTTTAAGCGGGGGGGTGGCTACAATGAGCAGTTCTTC. Encoded protein: CASSFKRGGGYNEQFF.

V gene TRBV27 combines with J gene TRBJ2-7; 8 bases fit TRBD1. Trimming removed 3 bases from V and 4 bases from J; junction bases left unmatched: 2. The CDR3 runs 13 residues. Per germline, CDR1 MNHEY and CDR2 SMNVEV (reference sequence). Written as DNA, the CDR3 is TGTGCCAGCAGTTTGAACAGGGGGTACGAGCAGTACTTC. Translated, it gives CASSLNRGYEQYF.

V is TRBV19 and J is TRBJ2-1; 7 bases are a match to TRBD1. The CDR3 runs 15 residues. CDR1 is LNHDA, CDR2 SQIVND, per germline (reference sequence). Losses at the gene ends were 1 base for V and 8 bases for J; bases not matched to a gene: 8. The CDR3 DNA reads as TGTGCCAGTAGTATAGGAGGGGCAGGGGGATATGAGCAGTTCTTC. Encoded protein: CASSIGGAGGYEQFF.

This clone was seen a few times. The chain links TRBV27 to TRBJ2-7; possible D gene TRBD2, 6 bases. Trimming stripped 3 bases from V and 3 bases from J, with 9 bases between. The germline CDR1 and CDR2 sequences are MNHEY and SMNVEV (reference sequence). This CDR3 contains 13 residues. The CDR3 protein is CASSFRENYEQYF. The CDR3 coding sequence is TGTGCCAGCAGTTTCCGGGAGAACTACGAGCAGTACTTC.

This sequence joins TRBV9 and TRBJ1-2; maybe TRBD1 (6 bases). The CDR3 length is 14 residues. Trimming removed 3 bases at V and 4 bases at J, with 13 bases between. Germline values: CDR1 SGDLS, CDR2 YYNGEE. The CDR3 DNA sequence: TGTGCCAGCAGCGCCGGGACACTACTCTATGGCTACACCTTC. Protein product: CASSAGTLLYGYTF.

This clone was observed a single time. The J gene is TRBJ2-7, the V gene TRBV6-5, with TRBD1 matching over 8 bases. Looked up from germline, CDR1 is MNHEY and CDR2 is SVGAGI. This CDR3 contains 14 residues. V trimming: 2 bases; J trimming: 3 bases; junction bases outside the gene matches: 3. The CDR3 region is CASSYATGGYEQYF. The CDR3 region has the DNA TGTGCCAGCAGTTACGCCACAGGGGGCTACGAGCAGTACTTC.

J is TRBJ1-2 and V is TRBV1. TRBV1 is reported as a pseudogene. The CDR3 has 18 residues. The CDR3 region is CTSSQKIKGTPGDYGYTF. The CDR3 DNA reads TGCACCAGCAGCCAAAAAATCAAAGGAACGCCGGGGGACTATGGCTACACCTTC.

The chain couples TRBV5-5 to TRBJ1-2; TRBD1 aligns across 8 bases. The V and J ends lost 3 bases and 2 bases, in that order; junction bases with no gene match: 3. CDR3 size: 14 residues. Germline V gene data show CDR1 as SGHKS and CDR2 as YYEKEE (reference sequence). CDR3 sequence: CASSYWTGNYGYTF. CDR3 nucleotides: TGTGCCAGCAGCTATTGGACAGGGAACTATGGCTACACCTTC.

The J gene is TRBJ1-1, the V gene TRBV6-1; 8 bases line up with TRBD1. Losses at the gene ends were 8 bases for V and 0 bases for J; bases not matched to a gene: 8. The CDR3 sequence is 15 residues long. The germline V gene has CDR1 MNHNS and CDR2 SASEGT. For the CDR3, the DNA is TGTGCCAGCTTACAGGGGGGTTTAATGAACACTGAAGCTTTCTTT. Its protein is CASLQGGLMNTEAFF.

The rearrangement links TRBV11-3 to TRBJ2-5; D is possibly TRBD1 (5 bases). CDR1 and CDR2 from the germline V gene are SGHNT and YENEEA. Trimming took off 2 bases at V and 4 bases at J, with 8 bases between the two ends. The length of the CDR3 is 13 residues. The CDR3 bases are TGTGCCAGCAGCTTACAGGGAAGAGAGACCCAGTACTTC. Translated, it gives CASSLQGRETQYF. The full variable domain, rest sourced from reference TRBV11-3 and TRBJ2-5, is EAGVVQSPRYKIIEKKQPVAFWCNPISGHNTLYWYLQNLGQGPELLIRYENEEAVDDSQLPKDRFSAERLKGVDSTLKIQPAELGDSAVYLCASSLQGRETQYFGPGTRLLVL.

The chain couples TRBV25-1 to TRBJ1-2; 7 bases map to TRBD1. Germline CDR1 is MGHDK and CDR2 is SYGVNS. The CDR3 is 15 residues long. Trimming at V came to 1 base and at J to 3 bases, leaving 5 bases not matched to a gene. The chain's CDR3 is CASSELGRGDYGYTF. The CDR3 DNA reads as TGTGCCAGCAGTGAATTGGGCAGGGGGGACTATGGCTACACCTTC.

The chain is built from TRBV12-2 and TRBJ2-1; the tabulated D call, TRBD2, remains unverified against the DNA. TRBV12-2 is reported as a pseudogene. The CDR3 has 17 amino acids. The CDR3 DNA sequence: TGTGCAAGTCGCTTAGTAGGGACTAGCGGGCGCCACAATGAGCAGTTCTTC. Amino acids: CASRLVGTSGRHNEQFF.

This chain uses TRBV30 with TRBJ1-4, with 9 bases aligning to TRBD1. Germline CDR1 GTSNPN, CDR2 SVGIG (reference sequence). This CDR3 is built from 15 residues. With V trimmed by 2 bases and J by 7 bases, 8 bases remained unmatched. The CDR3 loop is CAWSMDRGNGEKLFF. The CDR3 nucleotides are TGTGCCTGGAGTATGGACAGGGGAAACGGTGAAAAACTGTTTTTT.

The chain joins TRBV14 to TRBJ1-1, with TRBD1 identical over 11 bases. Germline V gives CDR1 SGHDN, CDR2 FVKESK. J lost 6 bases, V lost 4 bases, and 16 bases had no gene match. The CDR3 loop spans 18 amino acids. CDR3 DNA: TGTGCCAGCAGCCGTGATTGGGACAGGGGGAATTTGGTGCCTGAAGCTTTCTTT. This translates into CASSRDWDRGNLVPEAFF.

This rearrangement joins TRBV6-6 to TRBJ1-1, with 7 nucleotides matching TRBD1. This CDR3 is built from 16 residues. CDR1 and CDR2 from the germline V gene are MNHNY and SVGAGI (reference sequence). Trimming took 5 bases from V and 0 from J; bases not matched to a gene: 9. The chain's CDR3 is CASSPRDSTMNTEAFF. The CDR3 DNA follows: TGTGCCAGCAGTCCCCGGGACAGCACTATGAACACTGAAGCTTTCTTT.

This chain uses TRBV2 with TRBJ1-2, with D possibly TRBD1 on 6 matching bases. The V end lost 3 bases, the J end lost 4 bases, and 12 bases lay between the germline ends. Per the germline V gene, CDR1 is SNHLY and CDR2 is FYNNEI. The length of the CDR3 is 14 residues. CDR3 sequence (DNA): TGTGCCAGCAGTGACCGGGACACCATCTATGGCTACACCTTC. The encoded protein is CASSDRDTIYGYTF.

This chain uses TRBV6-4 with TRBJ1-1; D possibly corresponds to TRBD1 (5 bases). The V gene's germline CDR1 is MRHNA and CDR2 SNTAGT. CDR3 length: 15 residues. Trimming removed 0 bases from V and 11 bases from J, with 19 bases in between. The CDR3 reads CASSDSGAVGFPAFF. The CDR3 coding sequence is TGTGCCAGCAGTGACTCAGGGGCAGTTGGCTTTCCCGCTTTCTTT.

The V gene is TRBV6-1, the J gene TRBJ1-5; the D is unclear. Trimming pared 7 bases from V and 1 base from J, leaving 8 bases between. Germline V gene sequence: CDR1 MNHNS, CDR2 SASEGT. The CDR3 totals 13 residues. The CDR3 bases are TGTGCCAGCACCGTGGTGAGCAATCAGCCCCAGCATTTT. Encoded protein: CASTVVSNQPQHF.

The gene calls are TRBV10-2 and TRBJ2-1; TRBD2 might be the D (6 bases). The CDR3 is 14 residues long. The germline gives CDR1 WSHSY, CDR2 SAAADI. Between the trimmed V and J ends, which lost 10 bases and 2 bases, there was a span of 15 bases. This CDR3 reads CATRRGNAYNEQFF. As DNA, the CDR3 is TGCGCCACCAGGCGCGGGAACGCCTACAATGAGCAGTTCTTC.

J is TRBJ2-3 and V is TRBV28; D is undetermined. The CDR3 length is 15 residues. The ends were cut back, 2 bases at V and 0 bases at J, with 9 bases in the middle. Looked up from germline, CDR1 is MDHEN and CDR2 is SYDVKM. CDR3 nucleotides: TGTGCCAGCAGTTTAGGCGTCGGGAGCACAGATACGCAGTATTTT. Translated, it gives CASSLGVGSTDTQYF.

This chain connects TRBV28 to TRBJ2-7, with 9 bases identical to TRBD2. The V gene end was trimmed by 2 bases and the J gene end by 3 bases; junction bases not matched to a gene: 5. In germline, CDR1 is MDHEN, CDR2 SYDVKM. The CDR3 has 15 residues. The CDR3 protein is CASSLTAGGLYEQYF. In DNA, the CDR3 is TGTGCCAGCAGTTTAACAGCGGGAGGCCTCTACGAGCAGTACTTC.

The rearrangement links TRBV14 to TRBJ1-1; D is ambiguous. The CDR3 totals 11 residues. Germline V CDR1 and CDR2: SGHDN, FVKESK. Trimming shortened V by 4 bases and J by 8 bases, and 8 bases separated the two germline ends. In DNA, the CDR3 is TGTGCCAGCAGCCCCGTAAAAGAAGCTTTCTTT. It specifies CASSPVKEAFF.

The V call is TRBV2, the J call TRBJ2-1; 13 bases are a match to TRBD2. This CDR3 spans 16 amino acids. Per the germline V gene, CDR1 is SNHLY and CDR2 is FYNNEI. V was pared by 5 bases and J by 4 bases, with 5 bases of the junction left unmatched. This chain's CDR3 is CASSSRTSGRYNEQFF. As DNA, the CDR3 is TGTGCCAGCAGTTCCCGGACTAGCGGGAGATACAATGAGCAGTTCTTC.

This chain links TRBV5-6 with TRBJ1-1; D may be TRBD1 (5 bases). Germline values: CDR1 SGHDT, CDR2 YYEEEE. This CDR3 spans 16 amino acids. The germline V and J ends were trimmed by 5 bases and 1 base, with 18 bases remaining between them. The CDR3 sequence: CASRRRGGERNTEAFF. The CDR3 nucleotides read TGTGCCAGCAGACGACGGGGAGGGGAGAGGAACACTGAAGCTTTCTTT.

V usage is TRBV7-8 and J usage is TRBJ2-3, with D maybe TRBD1 (6 bases). Deletions cut 2 bases from V and 9 bases from J, with 12 bases between. The length of the CDR3 is 13 residues. In germline, CDR1 is SGHVS, CDR2 FQNEAQ. CDR3 sequence reads: CASSLNWGLTQYF. In DNA form, the CDR3 reads TGTGCCAGCAGCTTAAACTGGGGGCTCACGCAGTATTTT. Together with reference TRBV7-8 and TRBJ2-3, the CDR3 gives the full variable domain: GAGVSQSPRYKVAKRGQDVALRCDPISGHVSLFWYQQALGQGPEFLTYFQNEAQLDKSGLPSDRFFAERPEGSVSTLKIQRTQQEDSAVYLCASSLNWGLTQYFGPGTRLTVL.